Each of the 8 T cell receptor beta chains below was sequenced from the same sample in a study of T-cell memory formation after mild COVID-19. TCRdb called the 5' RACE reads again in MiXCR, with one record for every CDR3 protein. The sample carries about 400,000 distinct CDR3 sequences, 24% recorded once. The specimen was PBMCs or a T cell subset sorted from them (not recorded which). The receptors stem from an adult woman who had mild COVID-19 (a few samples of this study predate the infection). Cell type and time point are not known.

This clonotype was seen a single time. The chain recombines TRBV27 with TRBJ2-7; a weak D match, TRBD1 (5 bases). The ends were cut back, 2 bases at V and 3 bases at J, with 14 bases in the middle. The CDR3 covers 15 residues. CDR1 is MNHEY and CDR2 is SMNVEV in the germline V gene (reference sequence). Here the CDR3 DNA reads TGTGCCAGCAGTTTACGGAAAGGGGTTCTCTACGAGCAGTACTTC. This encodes CASSLRKGVLYEQYF.

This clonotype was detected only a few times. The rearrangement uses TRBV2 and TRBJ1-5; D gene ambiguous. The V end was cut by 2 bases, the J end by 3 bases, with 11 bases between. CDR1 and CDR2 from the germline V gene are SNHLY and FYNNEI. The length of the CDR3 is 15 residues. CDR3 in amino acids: CASSEQGRVNQPQHF. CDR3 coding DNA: TGTGCCAGCAGTGAACAAGGGAGGGTCAATCAGCCCCAGCATTTT.

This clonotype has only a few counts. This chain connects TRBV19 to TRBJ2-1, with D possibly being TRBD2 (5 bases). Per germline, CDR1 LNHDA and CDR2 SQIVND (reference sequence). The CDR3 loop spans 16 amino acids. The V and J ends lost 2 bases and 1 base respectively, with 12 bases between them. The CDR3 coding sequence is TGTGCCAGTAGTATAAGTCCGGGATCTTCCTACAATGAGCAGTTCTTC. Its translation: CASSISPGSSYNEQFF. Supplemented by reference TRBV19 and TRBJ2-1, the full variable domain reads DGGITQSPKYLFRKEGQNVTLSCEQNLNHDAMYWYRQDPGQGLRLIYYSQIVNDFQKGDIAEGYSVSREKKESFPLTVTSAQKNPTAFYLCASSISPGSSYNEQFFGPGTRLTVL.

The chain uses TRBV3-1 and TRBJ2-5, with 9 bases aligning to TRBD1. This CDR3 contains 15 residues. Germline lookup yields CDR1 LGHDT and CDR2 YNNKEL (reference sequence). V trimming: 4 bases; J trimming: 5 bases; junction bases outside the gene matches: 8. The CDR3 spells CASSPGQGGFETQYF. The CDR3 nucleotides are TGTGCCAGCAGCCCGGGACAGGGAGGGTTCGAGACCCAGTACTTC.

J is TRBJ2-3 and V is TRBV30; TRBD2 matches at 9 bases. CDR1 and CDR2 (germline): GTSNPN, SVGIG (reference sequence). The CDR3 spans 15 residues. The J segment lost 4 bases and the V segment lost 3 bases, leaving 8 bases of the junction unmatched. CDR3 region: CAWSGGRGGADTQYF. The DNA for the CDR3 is TGTGCCTGGAGCGGCGGGAGGGGAGGGGCAGATACGCAGTATTTT.

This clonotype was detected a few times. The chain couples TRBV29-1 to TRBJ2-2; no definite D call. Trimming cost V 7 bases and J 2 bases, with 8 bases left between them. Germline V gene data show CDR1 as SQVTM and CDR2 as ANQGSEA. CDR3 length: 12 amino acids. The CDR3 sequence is CSARINTGELFF. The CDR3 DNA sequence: TGCAGCGCGAGGATAAACACCGGGGAGCTGTTTTTT.

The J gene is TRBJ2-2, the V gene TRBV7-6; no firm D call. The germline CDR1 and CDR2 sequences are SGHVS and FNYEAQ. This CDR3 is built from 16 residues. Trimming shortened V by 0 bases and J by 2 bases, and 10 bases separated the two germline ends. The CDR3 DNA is TGTGCCAGCAGCTTAGCAAGCAGAGGCAACACCGGGGAGCTGTTTTTT. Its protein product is CASSLASRGNTGELFF.

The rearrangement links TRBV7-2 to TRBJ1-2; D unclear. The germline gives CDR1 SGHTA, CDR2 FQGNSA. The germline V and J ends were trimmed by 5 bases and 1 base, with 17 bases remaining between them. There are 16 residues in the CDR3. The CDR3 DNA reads TGTGCCAGCAGCCCTACCACGGGCAGGAGTAACTATGGCTACACCTTC. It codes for CASSPTTGRSNYGYTF.